The 15 T cell receptor beta chains in this list originate from one sample, sequenced in a study of identical twins. Via MiXCR, TCRdb re-called the 5' RACE reads, giving one row per CDR3 protein. Of some 270,000 distinct CDR3 sequences listed, approximately 8.3% are singletons. These same data were also listed under a study on yellow fever vaccine responses in identical twins.

The specimen was CD8+ T cells sorted from blood. These TCRs come from a woman aged 18-30 years in good health.

This clonotype has more than one count but fewer than ten. The chain carries TRBV6-5 and TRBJ1-5, with D possibly matching TRBD1 (5 bases). The germline V gene has CDR1 MNHEY and CDR2 SVGAGI. This CDR3 has 15 amino acids. V lost 4 bases and J 6 bases, leaving 16 bases between the germline ends. CDR3 coding DNA: TGTGCCAGCAGTTCCCCAGGCGGGGGTACTCAGCCCCAGCATTTT. Residues: CASSSPGGGTQPQHF.

There are a few counts of this clonotype. This chain links TRBV6-2 or TRBV6-3 with TRBJ1-1; 9 bases are shared with TRBD1. Germline V gene lookup returns CDR1 MNHEY and CDR2 SVGEGT. CDR3 length: 14 residues. V gave up 8 bases and J gave up 3 bases; unmatched junction bases: 7. Written as DNA, the CDR3 is TGTGCCAGCCTTCCGACAGGGGGAGACACTGAAGCTTTCTTT. It specifies CASLPTGGDTEAFF.

In its sample, this clonotype was seen many times. The V gene is TRBV4-1, the J gene TRBJ1-2, with 11 bases identical to TRBD1. The CDR3 covers 18 residues. V was pared by 0 bases and J by 7 bases, with 13 bases of the junction left unmatched. Germline values: CDR1 MGHRA, CDR2 YSYEKL. CDR3 bases: TGCGCCAGCAGCCAAGACCAAGGGGGGACAGGGGGTCTCGGTGGCTACACCTTC. Protein: CASSQDQGGTGGLGGYTF.

The CDR3 sequence is CASSFEELKLNYNEQFF. CDR3 sequence (DNA): TGTGCCAGCAGTTTTGAGGAATTAAAACTTAACTACAATGAGCAGTTCTTC. This chain joins TRBV28 and TRBJ2-1; D unclear. Germline CDR1 reads MDHEN; CDR2 reads SYDVKM. Trimming pared 3 bases from V and 3 bases from J, leaving 18 bases between. The CDR3 is 17 residues long.

This chain joins TRBV6-4 and TRBJ2-7, with TRBD1 identical over 8 bases. The CDR3 loop spans 17 amino acids. V lost 3 bases, J lost 3 bases, and 13 bases stayed unmatched. Germline V gene data show CDR1 as MRHNA and CDR2 as SNTAGT. This CDR3 is CASSDRVVGTGDYEQYF. The CDR3 DNA sequence: TGTGCCAGCAGTGATAGGGTAGTGGGGACAGGCGACTACGAGCAGTACTTC.

This clonotype was seen repeatedly, ten times or more. In nucleotides, the CDR3 is TGCGCCAGCAGCTGGGGACTAGCGGCCTACGAGCAGTACTTC. Translating it yields CASSWGLAAYEQYF. V and J are TRBV5-1 and TRBJ2-7; 11 nucleotides line up with TRBD2. The length of the CDR3 is 14 residues. Per the germline V gene, CDR1 is SGHRS and CDR2 is YFSETQ. The V gene end was trimmed by 3 bases and the J gene end by 2 bases; junction bases not matched to a gene: 1.

This clonotype was observed a handful of times. This chain uses TRBV5-1 with TRBJ1-6; D remains unclear. The V and J ends lost 0 bases and 14 bases respectively, with 15 bases between them. The CDR3 totals 14 residues. The germline V gene encodes CDR1 SGHRS and CDR2 YFSETQ. The CDR3 sequence is CASSLDSVVLSLHF. The CDR3, as DNA: TGCGCCAGCAGCTTGGACAGCGTTGTGTTGTCCCTCCACTTT.

This sequence joins TRBV27 and TRBJ2-1; 13 positions match TRBD2. Germline loops: CDR1 MNHEY, CDR2 SMNVEV (reference sequence). This CDR3 spans 14 amino acids. The ends lost 8 bases at V and 4 bases at J; junction bases unmatched: 2. Here the CDR3 reads CASATSGGYNEQFF. CDR3 DNA: TGTGCCAGCGCGACTAGCGGGGGGTACAATGAGCAGTTCTTC.

J is TRBJ2-1 and V is TRBV2, with D perhaps matching TRBD2 (6 bases). The V gene's germline CDR1 is SNHLY and CDR2 FYNNEI. The V gene lost 2 bases and the J gene lost 6 bases, with 11 bases spanning the gap. This CDR3 comprises 14 residues. The CDR3 sequence: CASSEWRVGNEQFF. In DNA, the CDR3 is TGTGCCAGCAGTGAATGGAGGGTTGGCAATGAGCAGTTCTTC. The full variable domain, its missing parts supplied by reference TRBV2 and TRBJ2-1, is EPEVTQTPSHQVTQMGQEVILRCVPISNHLYFYWYRQILGQKVEFLVSFYNNEISEKSEIFDDQFSVERPDGSNFTLKIRSTKLEDSAMYFCASSEWRVGNEQFFGPGTRLTVL.

This clonotype showed up many times. V gene TRBV6-1 combines with J gene TRBJ1-2; tentatively, D is TRBD1 (5 bases). Germline V CDR1 and CDR2: MNHNS, SASEGT. The CDR3 contains 13 residues. V lost 6 bases and J lost 4, with 12 bases in between. The CDR3 sequence is CASSRQSSYGYTF. CDR3 DNA sequence: TGTGCCAGCAGCCGACAGAGTAGCTATGGCTACACCTTC.

As to this clonotype: A read error may be the cause here, since a much bigger clone is one base away. V is TRBV7-9 and J is TRBJ2-5; either TRBD1 or TRBD2 may fit D (5 bases each). Germline-derived CDR1 and CDR2 are SEHNR and FQNEAQ (reference sequence). The CDR3 contains 14 residues. The CDR3: CASSFRDLQQTQYF. The CDR3 nucleotides read TGTGCCAGCAGCTTCCGGGACCTCCAACAGACCCAGTACTTC. The whole variable domain, filled in from reference TRBV7-9 and TRBJ2-5, reads DTGVSQNPRHKITKRGQNVTFRCDPISEHNRLYWYRQTLGQGPEFLTYFQNEAQLEKSRLLSDRFSAERPKGSFSTLEIQRTEQGDSAMYLCASSFRDLQQTQYFGPGTRLLVL.

This clonotype was picked up a small number of times. The V call is TRBV7-6, the J call TRBJ2-7; TRBD1 aligns across 9 bases. This CDR3 comprises 15 residues. The junction had 10 bases not matched to a gene; V was cut back by 5 bases and J by 5 bases. Germline V CDR1 and CDR2: SGHVS, FNYEAQ. CDR3 DNA sequence: TGTGCCAGCAGCAACACCGGGACAGGGAGCGACGAGCAGTACTTC. Amino acids: CASSNTGTGSDEQYF. The full variable domain, completed using reference TRBV7-6 and TRBJ2-7, is GAGVSQSPRYKVTKRGQDVALRCDPISGHVSLYWYRQALGQGPEFLTYFNYEAQQDKSGLPNDRFSAERPEGSISTLTIQRTEQRDSAMYRCASSNTGTGSDEQYFGPGTRLTVT.

This chain uses TRBV6-5 with TRBJ2-5; no clear D. This CDR3 is 15 amino acids long. CDR1 and CDR2 (germline): MNHEY, SVGAGI. Deletions cut 2 bases from V and 3 bases from J, with 13 bases between. In DNA, the CDR3 is TGTGCCAGCAGTTACGTTTACAGCCTAAAAGAGACCCAGTACTTC. It specifies CASSYVYSLKETQYF.

This clonotype was counted ten times or more. This CDR3 is CASSQPPSGGHNEQFF. CDR3 nucleotide sequence: TGCGCCAGCAGCCAACCCCCATCGGGAGGGCACAATGAGCAGTTCTTC. This chain connects TRBV4-3 to TRBJ2-1; TRBD2 agrees at 8 bases. Germline assignment: CDR1 LGHNA and CDR2 YSLEER. This CDR3 has 16 amino acids. Trimming removed 2 bases from V and 5 bases from J; junction bases left unmatched: 8.

The rearrangement uses TRBV6-1 and TRBJ2-3; 7 bases agree with TRBD1. There are 14 residues in the CDR3. V was clipped by 6 bases and J by 0 bases; unmatched bases: 3. Germline CDR1 MNHNS, CDR2 SASEGT. CDR3 nucleotides: TGTGCCAGCAGGGGACAGATTAGCACAGATACGCAGTATTTT. Its translation: CASRGQISTDTQYF.